This T cell receptor (beta chain) comes out of a study of a mutant IDH1 vaccine in newly diagnosed glioma. The wider study: The initiation of vaccination occurred 4-6 weeks after radiotherapy alone, or with temozolomide cycles.

On this clone itself: Antigen specificity is unknown.

The CDR3 has 15 amino acids. Germline-derived CDR1 and CDR2 are MNHEY and SVGAGI. The V gene lost 6 bases and the J gene lost 0 bases, with 13 bases spanning the gap. Data came from immunoSEQ multiplex PCR; TCRdb stores just in-frame clones and leaves some out. The profile covers 25,000 to 35,000 clones, with around 89% appearing a single time and 20% taken by the ten largest. Time point indicated: week 5, during vaccination. Alongside topical imiquimod, each dose of vaccine comprised 300 ug of mutant IDH1 20-mer peptide. The chain combines TRBV6-5 with TRBJ2-3; D not resolved. The sequencing used PBMCs, collected from a glioma patient whose treatment included an IDH1 peptide vaccine. The clonotype comes from a man between 18 and 35 years old with glioma. The DNA of the CDR3 is TGTGCCAGCAGGCCCTTGTGGGCTAGCACAGATACGCAGTATTTT. This codes for CASRPLWASTDTQYF.